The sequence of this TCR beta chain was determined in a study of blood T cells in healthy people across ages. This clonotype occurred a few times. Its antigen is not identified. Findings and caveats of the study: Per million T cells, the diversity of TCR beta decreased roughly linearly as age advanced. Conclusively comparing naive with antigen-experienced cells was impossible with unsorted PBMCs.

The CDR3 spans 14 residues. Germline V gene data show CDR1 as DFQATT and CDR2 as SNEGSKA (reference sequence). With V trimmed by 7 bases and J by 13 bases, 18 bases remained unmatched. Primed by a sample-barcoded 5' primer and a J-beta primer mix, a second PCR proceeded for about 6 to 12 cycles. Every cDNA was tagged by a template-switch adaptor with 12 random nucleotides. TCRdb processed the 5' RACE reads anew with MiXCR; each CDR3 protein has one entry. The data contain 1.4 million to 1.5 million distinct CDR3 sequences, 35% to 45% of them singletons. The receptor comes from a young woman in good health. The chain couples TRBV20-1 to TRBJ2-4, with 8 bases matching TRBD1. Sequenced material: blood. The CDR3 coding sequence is TGCAGTGGGCAGGGGGCGGTGGCCTACAATGAGCAGTACTTC. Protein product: CSGQGAVAYNEQYF.